This TCR beta chain was sequenced for a study of blood T cells in healthy people across ages (dated by TCRdb to the mid-2010s). Context from the whole study: In model experiments, template switching captured about one uniquely barcoded TCR beta cDNA molecule for every two T cells. To track age-related changes in TCR beta repertoire diversity, the study relied on deep sequencing normalized with unique cDNA molecular identifiers. Four age groups were formed from the donors: young (average 16 years), middle-aged (approximately 39), aged (62) and long-lived (about 75). For two donors (one aged 18 to 30 and one aged 80 or older), the study analyzed two additional independent replicas of 1 million unique cDNA reads from the same blood draw. Here is what the overall study found, with its caveats: A strong correlation was found between observed TCR beta diversity and the percentage of naive T cells measured by flow cytometry. Conclusive comparison of naive and antigen-experienced compartments was prevented by the profiling of bulk unsorted PBMCs. Estimates of total diversity based on one million sequenced T cells were considered lower bounds and underestimates. The long-lived group showed more naive CD4+ T cells, fewer expanded clones and increased TCR diversity than the aged group, suggesting age selection. As age increased, observed TCR beta diversity per million T cells dropped in a roughly linear way, and a significant reduction was already evident by age about 36. Because donor CMV infection status was unknown, age-related changes in expanded clonotypes were potentially confounded.

The germline V gene (reference sequence) yields SEHNR for CDR1 and FQNEAQ for CDR2. The CDR3 holds 16 amino acids from the cysteine to the phenylalanine. The CDR3 DNA has 48 bases and is translated from base 1. V is shortened by 5 bases, J by 9 bases, and the region joining them spans 22 bases. This clonotype turned up a few times. Its antigen specificity is not known. Base-call qualities are not available, and no considerably larger clone is one nucleotide away. The method was 5' RACE. Instrument used: Illumina HiSeq 2500. A second PCR of about 7 to 12 cycles was run with a J-beta primer mix and a sample-barcoded 5' primer. A unique molecular identifier was introduced onto each TCR beta cDNA molecule by a template-switch 5' adaptor carrying 12 random nucleotides. Each sample yielded at least 2.5 million CDR3-containing paired-end reads. First-strand cDNA synthesis was performed from all RNA using the Mint cDNA synthesis kit, with priming by a TRBC-specific oligonucleotide. All cDNA was treated with uracil-DNA glycosylase and then went through a first 18-cycle PCR with the universal primers M1SS and BC2_uni_R. Per the authors' processing: Normalization of each sample was performed by random selection of 1 million high-quality reads, each carrying a distinct molecular identifier. Reads sharing molecular identifiers were discarded rather than binned into consensus sequences. CDR3 identification, clonotype clustering and error correction used MiTCR with a Q25 quality threshold and the strictest error-elimination algorithm. A nonparametric unseen species model using Euler transformation provided a lower-bound estimate of total TCR beta diversity. The public reads were reprocessed in TCRdb via fastp at Q25 and MiXCR, keeping in-frame beta chains. One record per CDR3 amino acid sequence lists the most common genes and DNA. In this record, the V and J calls reflect TCRdb's handling and not the investigators' own analysis. This sample lists about 780,000 distinct CDR3 sequences; around a quarter were detected once. The top ten clones comprise around 2.9% of the sample.

The donors were under 40 Caucasian individuals from Russia, aged roughly 6 to 100 years, who were systemically healthy. Each donor gave ten milliliters of peripheral blood, collected into EDTA-treated Vacutainer tubes. Ficoll-Paque density-gradient centrifugation was used to isolate PBMCs, with at least 6.5 million obtained per sample. Total RNA was extracted from PBMCs with Trizol reagent, with at least 6 micrograms obtained per sample. Naive CD45RAhigh/CD27high T cell percentages were measured by flow cytometry on a PBMC aliquot from every donor. The sample was also linked to a second study, of T cells of mothers and their children. The second study, in turn, reports: Nine systemically healthy Caucasian individuals served as donors, namely three mothers together with their six children. cDNA synthesis consumed the entire amount of extracted RNA, loaded at approximately 1.4 ug RNA in each 15 ul reaction. In the second PCR, sample barcodes and 2-4 random nucleotides were introduced via the M1S primer. Each mother yielded over 8.5 million TCR beta CDR3 reads and each child 3 million to 3.5 million reads. In both related and unrelated pairs, thymic selection shapes the output of TCR recombination in a similar way, with inherited differences having only a minor effect. Normalized repertoire overlap was always slightly but never significantly higher in related than unrelated mother-child pairs. No persistent microchimeric T cell clones were detected, at a sensitivity of 90 to 100 clones per million clonotypes. To look for features that set related mother-child pairs apart from unrelated individuals, the researchers ran deep NGS to compare the TCR beta repertoires of mothers and children. The mean age was about 40 +/- 4 years for the mothers and 11 +/- 4 years for the children. Libraries were sequenced on Illumina HiSeq 2000 with 100+100 nt paired-end reads after adapter ligation with NEBNext reagents. To prevent cross-contamination, the mother and child libraries were prepared a month apart and were sequenced in separate runs. For each donor, between roughly 450,000 and 2,100,000 distinct TCR beta clonotypes were identified. Naive TCR beta clonotypes were estimated from low-frequency clonotypes matched to each donor's FACS-determined naive share, without sorting.

The clonotype comes from a boy younger than 18 in good health. This receptor chain uses TRBV7-9 and TRBJ2-2; possibly the D gene is TRBD2, per 6 matching bases. The specimen sequenced was blood. The nucleotide sequence is TGTGCCAGCAGCACAGCGGGTACGGCAGCGCCTAGGGAGCTGTTTTTT. Its protein product is CASSTAGTAAPRELFF. The full variable domain, completed from the reference TRBV7-9 and TRBJ2-2 proteins outside the CDR3, reads DTGVSQNPRHKITKRGQNVTFRCDPISEHNRLYWYRQTLGQGPEFLTYFQNEAQLEKSRLLSDRFSAERPKGSFSTLEIQRTEQGDSAMYLCASSTAGTAAPRELFFGEGSRLTVL.